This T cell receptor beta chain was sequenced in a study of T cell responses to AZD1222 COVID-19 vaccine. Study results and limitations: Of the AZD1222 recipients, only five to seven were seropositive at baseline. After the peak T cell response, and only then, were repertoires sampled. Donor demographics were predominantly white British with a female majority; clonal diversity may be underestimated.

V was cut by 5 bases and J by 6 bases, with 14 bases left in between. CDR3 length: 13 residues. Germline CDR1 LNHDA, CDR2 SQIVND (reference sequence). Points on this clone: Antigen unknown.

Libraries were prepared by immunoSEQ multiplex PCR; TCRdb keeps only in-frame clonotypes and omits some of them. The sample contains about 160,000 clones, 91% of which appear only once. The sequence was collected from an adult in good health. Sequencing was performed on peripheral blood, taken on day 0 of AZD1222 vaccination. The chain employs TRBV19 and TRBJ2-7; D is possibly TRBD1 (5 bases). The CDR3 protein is CASSPEATGEQYF. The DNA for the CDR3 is TGTGCCAGTAGTCCCGAAGCAACAGGCGAGCAGTACTTC.